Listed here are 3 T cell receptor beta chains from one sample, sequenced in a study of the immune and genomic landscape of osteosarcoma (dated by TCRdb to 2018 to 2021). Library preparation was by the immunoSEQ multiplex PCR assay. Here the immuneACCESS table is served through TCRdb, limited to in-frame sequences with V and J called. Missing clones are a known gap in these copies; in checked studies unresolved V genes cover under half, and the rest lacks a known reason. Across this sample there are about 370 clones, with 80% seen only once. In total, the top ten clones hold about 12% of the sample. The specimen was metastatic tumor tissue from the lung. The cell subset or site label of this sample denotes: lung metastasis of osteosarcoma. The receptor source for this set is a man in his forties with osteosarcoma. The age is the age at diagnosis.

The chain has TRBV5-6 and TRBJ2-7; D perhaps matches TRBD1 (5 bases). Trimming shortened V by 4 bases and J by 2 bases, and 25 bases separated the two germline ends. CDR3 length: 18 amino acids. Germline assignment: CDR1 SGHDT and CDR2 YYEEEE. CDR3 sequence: CASSAETDTHYSTYEQYF. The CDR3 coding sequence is TGTGCCAGCAGCGCGGAGACAGATACGCACTACTCAACCTACGAGCAGTACTTC.

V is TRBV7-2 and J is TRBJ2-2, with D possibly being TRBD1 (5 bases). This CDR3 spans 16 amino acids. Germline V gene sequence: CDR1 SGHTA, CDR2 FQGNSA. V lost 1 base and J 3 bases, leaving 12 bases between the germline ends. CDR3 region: CASSLGQGRHTGELFF. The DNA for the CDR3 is TGTGCCAGCAGCTTAGGGCAGGGTAGACACACCGGGGAGCTGTTTTTT. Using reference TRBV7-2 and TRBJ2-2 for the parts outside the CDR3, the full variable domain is GAGVSQSPSNKVTEKGKDVELRCDPISGHTALYWYRQSLGQGLEFLIYFQGNSAPDKSGLPSDRFSAERTGGSVSTLTIQRTQQEDSAVYLCASSLGQGRHTGELFFGEGSRLTVL.

CDR3 sequence reads: CASSQAIGGQGYTF. CDR3 bases: TGTGCCAGCAGCCAGGCGATCGGGGGGCAAGGCTACACCTTC. The chain uses TRBV7-2 and TRBJ1-2, with a tentative D call TRBD1 (6 bases). The CDR3 is 14 amino acids. Germline CDR1 SGHTA, CDR2 FQGNSA. Trimming removed 5 bases from V and 8 bases from J, with 18 bases in between. The complete variable domain, with remaining parts taken from reference TRBV7-2 and TRBJ1-2, reads GAGVSQSPSNKVTEKGKDVELRCDPISGHTALYWYRQSLGQGLEFLIYFQGNSAPDKSGLPSDRFSAERTGGSVSTLTIQRTQQEDSAVYLCASSQAIGGQGYTFGSGTRLTVV.